Sequencing of this TCR beta chain was carried out in a study of blood T cell repertoires in COVID-19. Background on the study: The analysed material was cDNA or gDNA that came from T cells, B-cell-depleted T cells, or PBMCs.

Assignments of participants to cohorts depended upon their own reported clinical history. Authors' processing steps: Amplification with reference gene primers provided the estimates of nucleated cell counts. Method: immunoSEQ multiplex PCR; TCRdb's copy keeps in-frame clones and lacks some. From that table come the V and J calls and clone size; the DNA was used to work out D and trimming. The data contain about 220,000 clones, 86% of them seen just once; the ten biggest clones take up about 4%. This CDR3 region has 12 residues. From germline, CDR1 is KGHSH and CDR2 LQKENI. The V gene end was trimmed by 6 bases and the J gene end by 7 bases; junction bases not matched to a gene: 5.

V is TRBV18 and J is TRBJ1-1; 7 bases line up with TRBD1. Sample: PBMCs or T cells enriched from blood (not recorded which). The origin of this receptor is a woman between 40 and 55 years old with acute COVID-19. The CDR3 sequence is CASSGNRGEAFF. The CDR3 DNA follows: TGTGCCAGCTCCGGAAACAGGGGTGAAGCTTTCTTT.